This T cell receptor beta chain derives from a study of circulating CD8 cells and anti-PD-1 response in melanoma. This clonotype is medium-sized. Four subsets defined by PD-1 and/or TIGIT were sorted from live CD3+CD8+TCRalphabeta+ cells. TCR libraries were prepared from approximately 15 ng of total RNA with the QIAseq Immune Repertoire TCR panel. MiXCR, applied by TCRdb to the reads, yields one record per CDR3 protein. The table lists fewer than 2,000 distinct CDR3 sequences, about 6.7% of them singletons. The sample consisted of CD8+ T cells from PBMCs, taken at baseline or after one month of anti-PD-1 therapy (not recorded which). The sequence derives from a human donor with melanoma.

CDR3 nucleotides: TGTGCCAGCAGCTTAGATCTCCTAGCGGGGGGAGAGGAGACCCAGTACTTC. Translating gives CASSLDLLAGGEETQYF. This chain links TRBV7-2 with TRBJ2-5, with 11 bases lining up with TRBD2. The ends lost 1 base at V and 5 bases at J; junction bases unmatched: 9. CDR3 length equals 17 residues. CDR1 and CDR2 from the germline V gene are SGHTA and FQGNSA.